Listed here are 19 T cell receptor beta chains from one sample, sequenced in a study of T cell changes during pregnancy in multiple sclerosis. Profiling relied on immunoSEQ multiplex PCR, and the TCRdb table lists in-frame clones only, not all of them. The table lists under 40,000 clones, about nine tenths of them singletons. The input for sequencing was CD8+ T cells from peripheral blood mononuclear cells, taken before pregnancy. The receptors were gathered from a female donor with multiple sclerosis, enrolled in a pregnancy study.

The chain combines TRBV5-4 with TRBJ2-7, with 7 bases identical to TRBD1. This CDR3 has 14 residues. Germline values: CDR1 SGHNT, CDR2 YYREEE (reference sequence). Trimming cost V 0 bases and J 2 bases; bases outside gene matches: 2. Here the CDR3 DNA reads TGTGCCAGCAGCTTGGGCCAGGGGGCCTACGAGCAGTACTTC. It codes for CASSLGQGAYEQYF.

The chain couples TRBV27 to TRBJ1-5; the match to TRBD1 covers 7 bases. CDR3 length: 14 amino acids. Germline values: CDR1 MNHEY, CDR2 SMNVEV (reference sequence). Trimming took 5 bases from V and 4 from J; bases not matched to a gene: 5. The CDR3 region has the DNA TGTGCCAGCAGTGCCGGGACAGATAATCAGCCCCAGCATTTT. As protein: CASSAGTDNQPQHF.

The CDR3 region has the DNA TGTGCCAGCAGCCCAGGCGCAGCCACTGAAGCTTTCTTT. Translation gives CASSPGAATEAFF. The rearrangement joins TRBV7-3 to TRBJ1-1, with D uncertain. V lost 5 bases, J lost 4 bases, and 11 bases lay in between. The CDR3 is 13 amino acids. CDR1 is SGHTA, CDR2 FQGTGA, per germline.

The chain combines TRBV29-1 with TRBJ2-7; D possibly corresponds to TRBD1 (6 bases). V was pared by 3 bases and J by 3 bases, with 12 bases between. Germline CDR1 SQVTM, CDR2 ANQGSEA. The CDR3 is made up of 13 amino acids. The CDR3 DNA follows: TGCAGCGTTGAGAGGGCAGGGGACTACGAGCAGTACTTC. Translating gives CSVERAGDYEQYF.

The chain links TRBV5-1 to TRBJ2-3; D gene ambiguous. V lost 0 bases and J lost 7, with 15 bases in between. This CDR3 is built from 15 residues. Germline loops: CDR1 SGHRS, CDR2 YFSETQ. CDR3 residues: CASSLDLGLGNTQYF. CDR3 DNA sequence: TGCGCCAGCAGCTTGGATCTAGGATTAGGAAATACGCAGTATTTT.

The chain links TRBV5-4 to TRBJ2-1, with D tentatively TRBD2 (5 bases). V dropped 4 bases and J dropped 0 bases, with 20 bases sitting between them. This CDR3 contains 18 residues. Germline V gene lookup returns CDR1 SGHNT and CDR2 YYREEE (reference sequence). CDR3 sequence: CASSPDFSTLYSYNEQFF. The DNA of the CDR3 is TGTGCCAGCAGCCCGGACTTTTCTACGCTTTACTCCTACAATGAGCAGTTCTTC.

V usage is TRBV19 and J usage is TRBJ1-3, with a weak D call TRBD1 (5 bases). V lost 5 bases, J lost 1 base, and 9 bases lay in between. The CDR3 contains 14 residues. The germline V gene encodes CDR1 LNHDA and CDR2 SQIVND (reference sequence). The CDR3 sequence is CASSPRESGNTIYF. As DNA, the CDR3 is TGTGCCAGTAGTCCCAGGGAATCTGGAAACACCATATATTTT.

The J gene is TRBJ2-2, the V gene TRBV5-6, with 9 nucleotides matching TRBD1. This CDR3 has 16 residues. Germline assignment: CDR1 SGHDT and CDR2 YYEEEE. Trimming at V came to 4 bases and at J to 6 bases, leaving 10 bases not matched to a gene. CDR3 nucleotides: TGTGCCAGCAGCCCGGGGACAGGGCGGACACCCGGGGAGCTGTTTTTT. This translates into CASSPGTGRTPGELFF.

The V and J genes are TRBV9 and TRBJ1-1, with unresolved D. V was clipped by 3 bases and J by 0 bases, with 15 bases between them. Germline V gives CDR1 SGDLS, CDR2 YYNGEE. This CDR3 comprises 16 residues. Written as DNA, the CDR3 is TGTGCCAGCAGCGAATTTGGAACAGTTATGAACACTGAAGCTTTCTTT. It is translated as CASSEFGTVMNTEAFF.

CDR3 loop: CASSPKQGFMYEQYF. The CDR3 DNA follows: TGTGCCAGCAGCCCCAAACAGGGTTTTATGTACGAGCAGTACTTC. The chain employs TRBV11-2 and TRBJ2-7, with D possibly TRBD1 on 6 matching bases. V was trimmed by 5 bases and J by 4 bases, leaving 18 bases between them. From germline, CDR1 is SGHAT and CDR2 FQNNGV. The length of the CDR3 is 15 residues.

This clone has a single count. This chain links TRBV11-2 with TRBJ2-7; D is unclear. Germline lookup yields CDR1 SGHAT and CDR2 FQNNGV. The CDR3 is 12 amino acids. V gave up 0 bases and J gave up 3 bases, with 3 bases separating them. The CDR3, as DNA: TGTGCCAGCAGCTTAGACAGCTACGAGCAGTACTTC. Its translation: CASSLDSYEQYF.

The chain is built from TRBV6-5 and TRBJ2-1; no firm D call. The CDR3 totals 11 residues. Germline V gene lookup returns CDR1 MNHEY and CDR2 SVGAGI. Trimming cost V 7 bases and J 13 bases, with 14 bases left between them. The CDR3 DNA reads as TGTGCCAGCACCGACCGGGTTTCCCAGTTCTTC. Translated, it gives CASTDRVSQFF.

This clone was counted once. This chain links TRBV7-9 with TRBJ1-1; D call uncertain. Germline lookup yields CDR1 SEHNR and CDR2 FQNEAQ (reference sequence). The CDR3 contains 15 residues. V was clipped by 5 bases and J by 0 bases, with 13 bases between them. The chain's CDR3 is CASSPLVRVNTEAFF. The DNA of the CDR3 is TGTGCCAGCAGCCCGCTGGTGCGGGTGAACACTGAAGCTTTCTTT.

Here the CDR3 reads CASSLGTGGAKNIQYF. CDR3 DNA sequence: TGTGCCAGTAGTTTAGGGACAGGGGGAGCCAAAAACATTCAGTACTTC. The rearrangement joins TRBV19 to TRBJ2-4, with TRBD1 matching over 11 bases. This CDR3 has 16 residues. Germline CDR1 reads LNHDA; CDR2 reads SQIVND (reference sequence). V was clipped by 5 bases and J by 0 bases; unmatched bases: 3.

The CDR3 is CASSLAALAGNYEQYF. CDR3 DNA sequence: TGTGCCAGCAGCTTGGCTGCACTAGCGGGTAACTACGAGCAGTACTTC. The chain recombines TRBV5-4 with TRBJ2-7; 9 bases map to TRBD2. Looked up from germline, CDR1 is SGHNT and CDR2 is YYREEE (reference sequence). V lost 0 bases to trimming and J lost 3 bases; unmatched junction nucleotides: 7. CDR3 length: 16 amino acids.

V gene TRBV7-9 combines with J gene TRBJ2-2; D remains ambiguous. The V end lost 1 base, the J end lost 9 bases, and 6 bases lay between the germline ends. CDR3 length: 12 residues. CDR1 and CDR2 (germline): SEHNR, FQNEAQ (reference sequence). CDR3 DNA sequence: TGTGCCAGCAGCTTAGTGGGCTGGGAGCTGTTTTTT. Its translation: CASSLVGWELFF.

The rearrangement links TRBV6-5 to TRBJ1-1, with D maybe TRBD1 (5 bases). This CDR3 comprises 14 residues. V dropped 5 bases and J dropped 2 bases, with 12 bases sitting between them. Germline V CDR1 and CDR2: MNHEY, SVGAGI. The CDR3 bases are TGTGCCAGCAGTACCCTTACAGGTAACACTGAAGCTTTCTTT. Its translation: CASSTLTGNTEAFF.

The chain couples TRBV30 to TRBJ2-7; 8 positions match TRBD2. The CDR3 consists of 16 residues. Per the germline V gene, CDR1 is GTSNPN and CDR2 is SVGIG (reference sequence). V was pared by 1 base and J by 2 bases, with 10 bases of the junction left unmatched. CDR3 protein: CAWSDAGRGVTYEQYF. In DNA form, the CDR3 reads TGTGCCTGGAGTGACGCGGGGCGGGGGGTGACCTACGAGCAGTACTTC. Looking up the rest from reference TRBV30 and TRBJ2-7 gives the full variable domain: SQTIHQWPATLVQPVGSPLSLECTVEGTSNPNLYWYRQAAGRGLQLLFYSVGIGQISSEVPQNLSASRPQDRQFILSSKKLLLSDSGFYLCAWSDAGRGVTYEQYFGPGTRLTVT.

The chain is built from TRBV29-1 and TRBJ2-7; D perhaps matches TRBD2 (5 bases). V gave up 7 bases and J gave up 7 bases, with 11 bases separating them. Germline loops: CDR1 SQVTM, CDR2 ANQGSEA. The CDR3 runs 10 residues. In nucleotides, the CDR3 is TGCAGCGCCGGGTCGGGGGAGCAGTACTTC. Protein product: CSAGSGEQYF.